This TCR beta chain is drawn from a study of cytomegalovirus exposure and HLA in healthy donors. PCR amplification relied on 60 Vbeta primers (plus 13 Jbeta primers). Libraries were prepared by immunoSEQ multiplex PCR; TCRdb keeps only in-frame clonotypes and omits some of them. The table lists 45,000 to 60,000 clones, 80% of them singletons. The CDR3 runs 15 residues. The ends were cut back, 3 bases at V and 9 bases at J, with 21 bases in the middle. The germline V gene encodes CDR1 SGHAT and CDR2 FQNNGV. The sequenced material came from PBMCs. This chain uses TRBV11-2 with TRBJ2-7; no firm D call. The clonotype originates from a man younger than 40 in good health and CMV-seropositive. CDR3 DNA: TGTGCCAGCAGCTTTAATGCCCAGTCCCTACCGGGGCAGTACTTC. Its translation: CASSFNAQSLPGQYF.